A selection of T cell receptor beta chains follows, all from one sample in a study of T-cell memory formation after mild COVID-19. TCRdb used MiXCR to reprocess the 5' RACE reads, holding one entry per CDR3 protein. The table lists approximately 270,000 distinct CDR3 sequences, 15% to 20% of them singletons. Source material: PBMCs or a T cell subset sorted from them (not recorded which). Receptor source: a man aged 18 to 30 who had mild COVID-19 (a few samples of this study predate the infection). Cell type and time point are not known. Both conserved end residues are part of each CDR3. The size field is filled for only some rows; it gives once, few, many or a size class.

cdr3_length,j_call,clone_size,v_call,cdr3_aa
15,TRBJ2-6,few,TRBV6-2/TRBV6-3,CASSHGGSGANVLTF
13,TRBJ2-4,few,TRBV5-5,CASSLDGGNIQYF
14,TRBJ2-1,few,TRBV7-3,CASSSPTDSNEQFF
15,TRBJ2-1,few,TRBV6-1,CASIEYPRSYNEQFF
16,TRBJ2-6,few,TRBV24-1,CATGRRGTSGANVLTF
15,TRBJ2-3,.,TRBV5-5,CASSELAGIPDTQYF
19,TRBJ2-4,.,TRBV7-8,CASSLEQGRGLWTKNIQYF
13,TRBJ2-3,.,TRBV14,CASSQGESDTQYF
11,TRBJ2-1,few,TRBV2,CASTTEREQFF
16,TRBJ2-6,few,TRBV4-3,CASSQESFSGANVLTF
13,TRBJ2-7,.,TRBV5-1,CASSRSDRGEQYF
19,TRBJ1-4,.,TRBV4-1,CASSQGGRGPIATNEKLFF
16,TRBJ1-2,.,TRBV28,CASSSYRVSSNYGYTF
19,TRBJ2-3,.,TRBV20-1,CSASDVRTSGGRLTDTQYF
14,TRBJ2-1,few,TRBV7-6,CASSFGTGGNEQFF
11,TRBJ2-5,few,TRBV2,CASGPEETQYF